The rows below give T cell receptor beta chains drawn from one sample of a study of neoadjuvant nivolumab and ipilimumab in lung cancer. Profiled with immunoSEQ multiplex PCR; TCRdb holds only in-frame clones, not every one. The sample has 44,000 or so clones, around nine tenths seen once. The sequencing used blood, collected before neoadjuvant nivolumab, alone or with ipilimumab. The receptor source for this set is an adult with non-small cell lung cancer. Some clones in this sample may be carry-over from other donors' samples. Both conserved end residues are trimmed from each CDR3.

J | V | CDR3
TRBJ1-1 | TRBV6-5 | ASSQLTGGYTEAF
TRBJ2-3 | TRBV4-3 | ASSQDLVTSGMSDTQY
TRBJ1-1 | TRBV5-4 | ASSPGGGPNTEAF
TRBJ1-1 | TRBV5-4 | ASSSQGGLMNTEAF
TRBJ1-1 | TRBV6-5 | ASKYNTEAF
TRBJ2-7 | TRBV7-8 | ASSSGGSSYEQY
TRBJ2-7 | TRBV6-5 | ASSYSGTSGTYEQY
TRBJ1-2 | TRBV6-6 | ASSYDGYT
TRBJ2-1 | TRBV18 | ASSPRSGARSEQF
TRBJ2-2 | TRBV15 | ATSRDFGQGPGELF
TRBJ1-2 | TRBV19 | ASTNVGAYGYT
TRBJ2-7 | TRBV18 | ASSGGVEQY
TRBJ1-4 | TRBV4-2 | ASSGYSHTNEKLF
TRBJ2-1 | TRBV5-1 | ASSLEGQPYNEQF
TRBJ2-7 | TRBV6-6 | ASVLAGAYEQY
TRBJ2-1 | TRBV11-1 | ASSLTQGSYNEQF
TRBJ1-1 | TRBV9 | ASSAHRSNTEAF
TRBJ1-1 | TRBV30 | AWRTTGGPQRAF
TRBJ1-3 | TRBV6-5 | AIMDTGNTIY
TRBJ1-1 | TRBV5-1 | ASSLGTVAEAF
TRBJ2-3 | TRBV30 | AGRREFTDTQY
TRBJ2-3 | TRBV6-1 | ASSEQGTDTQY